Listed below are T cell receptor beta chains from one sample, sequenced in a study of blood T cell repertoires in COVID-19. The protocol was immunoSEQ multiplex PCR, while the TCRdb copy is restricted to in-frame clones and leaves out a portion. Of 35,000 to 55,000 clones listed, approximately 90% were seen once; the top ten hold 15% to 19%. The sequencing input was peripheral blood. These receptor sequences come from a man aged 70 or older with active COVID-19. CDR3s include the opening cysteine and the closing phenylalanine or tryptophan. A D gene is named only where the DNA matches it firmly. A row's size may be missing; if present it is once, few, many or a size class.

>-|TRBV2|TRBJ2-2|TRBD2
TGTGCCAGCATTGGGACTAGCGGGGGGCCCACCGGGGAGCTGTTTTTT
CASIGTSGGPTGELFF
>-|TRBV7-3|TRBJ1-1|TRBD1
TGTGCCAGCAGCTTAACTAGGACAGGGTACACTGAAGCTTTCTTT
CASSLTRTGYTEAFF
>-|TRBV2|TRBJ2-1|-
TGTGCCAGCAGTGGAGGGCTGGGGAAAGAGCAGTTCTTC
CASSGGLGKEQFF
>once|TRBV9|TRBJ1-5|-
TGTGCCAGCAGCGCAGGGTATAGCAATCAGCCCCAGCATTTT
CASSAGYSNQPQHF
>-|TRBV18|TRBJ2-2|-
TGTGCCAGCTCACCACCGTCAGTTAACACCGGGGAGCTGTTTTTT
CASSPPSVNTGELFF
>-|TRBV9|TRBJ2-3|TRBD1
TGTGCCAGCAGCGTAGCGGGACAGGGGGATCTCACTGGCACAGATACGCAGTATTTT
CASSVAGQGDLTGTDTQYF
>-|TRBV4-2|TRBJ2-7|TRBD2
TGTGCCAGCAGCCGGGCCCCTTGGGGGGGAAATTACGAGCAGTACTTC
CASSRAPWGGNYEQYF
>-|TRBV5-5|TRBJ1-2|-
TGTGCCAGCAGCTTGGGCCCAGGCGTACCTAACTATGGCTACACCTTC
CASSLGPGVPNYGYTF
>-|TRBV19|TRBJ2-1|-
TGTGCATCCCCCGGGAATGAGCAGTTCTTC
CASPGNEQFF
>-|TRBV4-2|TRBJ2-7|-
TGTGCCAGCAGCCTTCGTAGGGGTAGTTCCTACGAGCAGTACTTC
CASSLRRGSSYEQYF
>-|TRBV6-5|TRBJ1-5|TRBD1
TGTGCCAGCAGCCGGACAGGGGGCCTTAATCAGCCCCAGCATTTT
CASSRTGGLNQPQHF
>-|TRBV6-2/TRBV6-3|TRBJ2-7|-
TGTGCCAGCAGCGACAGAGCCTACGAGCAGTACTTC
CASSDRAYEQYF
>-|TRBV5-1|TRBJ1-1|-
TGCGCCAGCAGCCCTACAGGGAACACTGAAGCTTTCTTT
CASSPTGNTEAFF
>-|TRBV7-2|TRBJ1-6|-
TGTGCCAGCCGGGAGGGGGATAATTCACCCCTCCACTTT
CASREGDNSPLHF
>-|TRBV7-8|TRBJ2-2|-
TGTGCCAGCAGCTTGAGTCCCTTGGGGGAGCTGTTTTTT
CASSLSPLGELFF
>few|TRBV7-7|TRBJ2-7|-
TGTGCTAGCAGCCCGCGAGGACTGCCGGGCGAGCAGTACTTC
CASSPRGLPGEQYF
>-|TRBV3-1/TRBV3-2|TRBJ1-5|-
TGTGCCAGCAGCCAGGGCGGGTTCCAGACAGGAACTCACAATCAGCCCCAGCATTTT
CASSQGGFQTGTHNQPQHF
>once|TRBV7-6|TRBJ2-7|-
TGTGCCAGCAGCAACCCGTATAGCGACTACGAGCAGTACTTC
CASSNPYSDYEQYF
>-|TRBV6-5|TRBJ2-7|-
TGTGCCAGCAGTAATATACAGGGCTTCGAGCAGTACTTC
CASSNIQGFEQYF
>-|TRBV24-1|TRBJ2-1|TRBD2
TGTGCCACCAGTGATTCTAGCGGGGGACCGTCCAATGAGCAGTTCTTC
CATSDSSGGPSNEQFF
>-|TRBV11-2|TRBJ1-2|-
TGTGCCAGCAGTCACAATCGGCAGGCTTTCTATGGCTACACCTTC
CASSHNRQAFYGYTF
>-|TRBV4-3|TRBJ2-6|TRBD2
TGCGCCAGCAGCCCATTGGGGGGGGTTAACTCTGGGGCCAACGTCCTGACTTTC
CASSPLGGVNSGANVLTF
>-|TRBV28|TRBJ2-7|TRBD1
TGTGCCAGCAGGGGGACAGGGGAGGGGTTTGGATCCTACGAGCAGTACTTC
CASRGTGEGFGSYEQYF
>-|TRBV11-2|TRBJ2-5|-
TGTGCCAGCAGCCTCCTACGACTACCCGGGGTTGCTGAGACCCAGTACTTC
CASSLLRLPGVAETQYF
>-|TRBV5-1|TRBJ2-1|TRBD1
TGCGCCAGCAGCTTGCAGGGGGTGTCATTGGATGAGCAGTTCTTC
CASSLQGVSLDEQFF
>-|TRBV28|TRBJ2-7|TRBD2
TGTGCCAGCAGACCGGCGGGGGTGAGCTCCTACGAGCAGTACTTC
CASRPAGVSSYEQYF
>-|TRBV6-2/TRBV6-3|TRBJ2-2|-
TGTGCCAGCAGTCTCAGACTTTCCGGGGAGCTGTTTTTT
CASSLRLSGELFF
>-|TRBV6-2/TRBV6-3|TRBJ2-7|-
TGTGCCAGCAGTTACACGCGGGGGCCTACCTACGAGCAGTACTTC
CASSYTRGPTYEQYF
>-|TRBV7-2|TRBJ2-1|-
TGTGCCAGCAGTCCCGGGATTACGGGGCAGTTCTTC
CASSPGITGQFF
>-|TRBV6-2/TRBV6-3|TRBJ1-5|-
TGTGCCAGCAGTTATCCGACAGCAAATCAGCCCCAGCATTTT
CASSYPTANQPQHF
>-|TRBV3-1/TRBV3-2|TRBJ2-1|TRBD2
TGTGCCAGCAGCCAAATACGGGTCAGCGGGGGACCGGAGCAGTTCTTC
CASSQIRVSGGPEQFF
>few|TRBV7-8|TRBJ1-5|TRBD1
TGTGCCAGCAGCTTGAGACAGGGGGCAAGCATGCAGCCCCAGCATTTT
CASSLRQGASMQPQHF
>few|TRBV10-2|TRBJ2-7|TRBD1
TGCGCCAGCACGGGGACAGGCTACGAGCAGTACTTC
CASTGTGYEQYF
>few|TRBV7-9|TRBJ2-3|TRBD2
TGTGCCAGCAGCCAGTTGGCGGGGGCAGATACGCAGTATTTT
CASSQLAGADTQYF
>-|TRBV6-2/TRBV6-3|TRBJ2-7|-
TGTGCCAGCAGCCCGAGAGGTGTTTTCTACGAGCAGTACTTC
CASSPRGVFYEQYF
>-|TRBV4-3|TRBJ1-4|-
TGCGCCAGCAGCCACGCACAGAAGGGGGGGAATGAAAAACTGTTTTTT
CASSHAQKGGNEKLFF
>-|TRBV2|TRBJ1-2|-
TGTGCCAGCAGCCCAAACACGGGGAGGTATGGCTACACCTTC
CASSPNTGRYGYTF
>-|TRBV19|TRBJ2-3|TRBD2
TGTGCCAGTAGTATAGCGGGGGGTCCAGATACGCAGTATTTT
CASSIAGGPDTQYF
>-|TRBV19|TRBJ2-1|TRBD1
TGTGCCAGTAGTCGCCCGGGACAGGGGTTGAATGAGCAGTTCTTC
CASSRPGQGLNEQFF
>-|TRBV7-2|TRBJ1-2|-
TGTGCCAGCAGCTCGCGAGAGGGTTATGGCTACACCTTC
CASSSREGYGYTF
>-|TRBV28|TRBJ1-2|-
TGTGCCAGCAGTTTTCGCGAACTAACTTTCTATGGCTACACCTTC
CASSFRELTFYGYTF
>-|TRBV5-1|TRBJ2-3|-
TGCGCCAGCAGCTTGATTGCTGCGGGGTCGGAAGATACGCAGTATTTT
CASSLIAAGSEDTQYF
>-|TRBV5-5|TRBJ1-4|TRBD1
TGTGCCAGCAGCCTCATAGGGGGCCGTAATGAAAAACTGTTTTTT
CASSLIGGRNEKLFF
>-|TRBV10-3|TRBJ2-3|TRBD2
TGTGCCATCAGCGAAGGGACTAGCGGGAGGGGTACGCAGTATTTT
CAISEGTSGRGTQYF
>-|TRBV28|TRBJ1-4|TRBD1
TGTGCCAGCAGTTCACCCGACACAGGGGGGCGGGAAAAACTGTTTTTT
CASSSPDTGGREKLFF
>-|TRBV7-9|TRBJ1-2|-
TGTGCCAGCAGCTTAGCGGGCAGGACAAACTATGGCTACACCTTC
CASSLAGRTNYGYTF
>-|TRBV6-1|TRBJ1-3|-
TGTGCCAGCAGTGAGGGTAACAGGCCCGGAACCATATATTTT
CASSEGNRPGTIYF
>-|TRBV5-1|TRBJ1-4|TRBD1
TGCGCCAGCAGCTTAACAGGGGGCTTAACTAATGAAAAACTGTTTTTT
CASSLTGGLTNEKLFF
>-|TRBV7-9|TRBJ2-3|-
TGTGCCAGCAGCCCCTCAGGGGCGTCGGGTATCACTACAGATACGCAGTATTTT
CASSPSGASGITTDTQYF
>-|TRBV27|TRBJ2-7|-
TGTGCCAGCAGTTTATATCAGGGGTGGGAGCAGTACTTC
CASSLYQGWEQYF